This is a list of T cell receptor beta chains from one sample in a study of blood T cells in healthy people across ages. TCRdb re-called the 5' RACE reads with MiXCR, one entry per CDR3 protein. The profile shows some 1.8 million distinct CDR3 sequences, 35% to 50% of them singletons. Sequencing was done on a sample of blood. These receptors were taken from a human donor in good health. Both conserved end residues are part of each CDR3. The D gene is left open where the match is weak. Clone size is shown for a subset of rows, as once, few, many or a class of expanded clone.

cdr3_nt	cdr3_aa	clone_size	d_call	v_call	j_call
TGTGCCACCAGCAGAGAGACTCTCAAGGGCATTCAGTACTTC	CATSRETLKGIQYF	-	-	TRBV15	TRBJ2-4
TGTGCCAGCAGTTATGGAGAAAATAGCAATCAGCCCCAGCATTTT	CASSYGENSNQPQHF	-	-	TRBV6-2/TRBV6-3	TRBJ1-5
TGCAGCGTTCGGGACCAAGGACAGGGCAATAATGAAAAACTGTTTTTT	CSVRDQGQGNNEKLFF	-	TRBD1	TRBV29-1	TRBJ1-4
TGTGCCAGCAGTATGGCGTCGGGCAATGAGCAGTTCTTC	CASSMASGNEQFF	-	-	TRBV27	TRBJ2-1
TGTGCCAGCAGCCAATTATCCCGCGGAGGCTACACCTTC	CASSQLSRGGYTF	-	-	TRBV16	TRBJ1-2
TGTGCCAGCAGCCGAGAAGGGGACAGGGAAGGCTACACCTTC	CASSREGDREGYTF	-	TRBD1	TRBV3-1	TRBJ1-2
TGTGCCAGCACCCAGACAGGGCGTAGGGGCTACACCTTC	CASTQTGRRGYTF	-	TRBD1	TRBV12-3/TRBV12-4	TRBJ1-2
TGCGCCAGCAGCCGCGCACGGACAGAGAATGAAAAACTGTTTTTT	CASSRARTENEKLFF	-	-	TRBV5-1	TRBJ1-4
TGTGCCAGCAGTTTAGGGACAGGGGGCGGTTACAATGAGCAGTTCTTC	CASSLGTGGGYNEQFF	-	TRBD1	TRBV12-3/TRBV12-4	TRBJ2-1
TGTGCCAGCAGTGAGGTGGCAGGGTGGTTGCAGTTCTTC	CASSEVAGWLQFF	few	-	TRBV2	TRBJ2-1
TGTGCCAGCAGTTTCATGAGGGATGAGCAGTTCTTC	CASSFMRDEQFF	few	-	TRBV6-2/TRBV6-3	TRBJ2-1